The 29 T cell receptor beta chains listed next were all sequenced from one sample in a study of cytomegalovirus exposure and HLA in healthy donors. The primer mix had 60 Vbeta and 13 Jbeta primers. The method was immunoSEQ multiplex PCR; TCRdb's version includes in-frame clones alone and lacks a portion of them. The sample includes 110,000 to 150,000 clones, approximately 80% seen only once; the top ten take more than 1.5%. The specimen was PBMCs. Receptors were obtained from a woman between 40 and 50 years old in good health and CMV-seronegative.

CDR3 nucleotide sequence: TGTGCCAGCAGTTACAAACCGGGGGATACGCAGTATTTT. Amino acid sequence: CASSYKPGDTQYF. The chain is built from TRBV6-5 and TRBJ2-3; possibly TRBD2 for D (5 bases). V lost 2 bases and J lost 6, with 9 bases in between. The CDR3 spans 13 residues. The germline CDR1 and CDR2 sequences are MNHEY and SVGAGI.

CDR3 region: CASSLVEGSVGELFF. CDR3 DNA: TGTGCCAGCAGCTTAGTTGAGGGTTCGGTCGGGGAGCTGTTTTTT. V usage is TRBV7-8 and J usage is TRBJ2-2; TRBD2 might be the D (5 bases). CDR1 is SGHVS and CDR2 is FQNEAQ in the germline V gene. CDR3 length equals 15 residues. V dropped 1 base and J dropped 7 bases, with 13 bases sitting between them.

This clone has just one count. CDR3 sequence: CASGDGSLSEQFF. CDR3 nucleotide sequence: TGTGCTAGTGGTGACGGGAGTCTGAGTGAGCAGTTCTTC. The chain employs TRBV12-5 and TRBJ2-1; D is possibly TRBD2 (6 bases). The germline CDR1 and CDR2 sequences are LGHNT and FRNRAP. This CDR3 region has 13 residues. The germline V and J ends were trimmed by 5 bases and 9 bases, with 14 bases remaining between them.

V is TRBV5-1 and J is TRBJ2-7; TRBD1 is a possible D gene (6 bases). The CDR3 runs to 15 residues. V dropped 4 bases and J dropped 1 base, with 15 bases sitting between them. The germline gives CDR1 SGHRS, CDR2 YFSETQ. CDR3 residues: CASSAGQSPSYEQYF. The DNA for the CDR3 is TGCGCCAGCAGCGCCGGACAGTCACCTTCCTACGAGCAGTACTTC.

The gene calls are TRBV10-3 and TRBJ1-1, with D tentatively TRBD1 (5 bases). The V gene lost 4 bases and the J gene lost 1 base, with 7 bases spanning the gap. Germline CDR1 ENHRY, CDR2 SYGVKD. The CDR3 runs 13 residues. The CDR3 DNA reads TGTGCCATCAGTGCAGGACAGAACACTGAAGCTTTCTTT. Translating it yields CAISAGQNTEAFF.

The chain carries TRBV27 and TRBJ2-1, with a tentative D call TRBD1 (6 bases). The CDR3 is 16 residues long. Germline values: CDR1 MNHEY, CDR2 SMNVEV (reference sequence). V was pared by 5 bases and J by 3 bases, with 17 bases between. CDR3 nucleotide sequence: TGTGCCAGCAGTCCGGACCTGGGGGCCGGCTACAATGAGCAGTTCTTC. Protein product: CASSPDLGAGYNEQFF.

This clone was picked up one time. This chain connects TRBV6-5 to TRBJ2-1; 7 nucleotides match TRBD2. This CDR3 is 14 amino acids long. Germline V CDR1 and CDR2: MNHEY, SVGAGI. V lost 8 bases, J lost 0 bases, and 4 bases stayed unmatched. As DNA, the CDR3 is TGTGCCAGCTTCCCTAGCGGCTCCTACAATGAGCAGTTCTTC. Its protein product is CASFPSGSYNEQFF.

The J gene is TRBJ2-2, the V gene TRBV28; TRBD1 agrees at 9 bases. Per germline, CDR1 MDHEN and CDR2 SYDVKM. V lost 3 bases and J lost 6; bases outside the gene matches: 5. The CDR3 has 15 residues. The DNA of the CDR3 is TGTGCCAGCAGTTTCTACTGGACAGGGGCCGGGGAGCTGTTTTTT. The encoded protein is CASSFYWTGAGELFF.

The gene calls are TRBV6-6 and TRBJ1-2; maybe TRBD1 (5 bases). Germline CDR1 reads MNHNY; CDR2 reads SVGAGI (reference sequence). Trimming left V 0 bases short and J 8 bases short, with 10 bases between. The CDR3 runs to 13 residues. CDR3 loop: CASSYSKGVGYTF. DNA of the CDR3: TGTGCCAGCAGTTACTCGAAAGGGGTGGGCTACACCTTC.

This clone came up a few times. The chain joins TRBV27 to TRBJ2-7, with 8 bases that match TRBD1. The CDR3 is 18 residues long. Per germline, CDR1 MNHEY and CDR2 SMNVEV (reference sequence). V trimming: 6 bases; J trimming: 2 bases; junction bases outside the gene matches: 18. In DNA form, the CDR3 reads TGTGCCAGCAGGACCCTCCGGGACAGGAAGTTTATAGCCTACGAGCAGTACTTC. It translates to CASRTLRDRKFIAYEQYF.

The V and J genes are TRBV2 and TRBJ2-3, with 8 bases aligning to TRBD1. The CDR3 contains 14 residues. CDR1 is SNHLY and CDR2 is FYNNEI in the germline V gene. J lost 5 bases, V lost 8 bases, and 9 bases had no gene match. CDR3 DNA: TGTGCCAGCTCGGTCGGACAGGGTGTAGATACGCAGTATTTT. Amino acids: CASSVGQGVDTQYF.

V usage is TRBV1 and J usage is TRBJ2-3; the D call of TRBD2 is as the table states it, not checked on the DNA. TRBV1 is labeled a pseudogene. This CDR3 spans 17 amino acids. The CDR3 coding sequence is TGCACCAGCAGCCCACCCTTTAGCGGGAGTGGCACAGATACGCAGTATTTT. Its protein product is CTSSPPFSGSGTDTQYF.

V usage is TRBV28 and J usage is TRBJ1-1, with 7 bases that match TRBD1. Germline V lookup: CDR1 MDHEN, CDR2 SYDVKM. The CDR3 has 18 residues. The V segment lost 5 bases and the J segment 0 bases; nucleotides outside the gene matches: 15. CDR3 nucleotides: TGTGCCAGCAGTGGATGGGGGCGAAGGGGGCTAATGAACACTGAAGCTTTCTTT. This sequence encodes CASSGWGRRGLMNTEAFF.

The chain joins TRBV4-3 to TRBJ2-7; weak D call: TRBD2 (5 bases). The CDR3 sequence is 15 residues long. In germline, CDR1 is LGHNA, CDR2 YSLEER. Trimming cost V 2 bases and J 2 bases, with 13 bases left between them. CDR3 amino acids: CASSQYVEGTYEQYF. CDR3 nucleotide sequence: TGCGCCAGCAGCCAATACGTAGAGGGAACCTACGAGCAGTACTTC.

As DNA, the CDR3 is TGTGCCAGCAGCTTCTTCGGTCAGCCCCAGCATTTT. It yields the protein CASSFFGQPQHF. The V and J genes are TRBV5-4 and TRBJ1-5; no definite D call. V was trimmed by 2 bases and J by 6 bases, leaving 6 bases between them. The V gene's germline CDR1 is SGHNT and CDR2 YYREEE (reference sequence). This CDR3 is 12 amino acids long.

To note about this clone: The sample holds other DNA sequences that translate to the same CDR3. The rearrangement links TRBV27 to TRBJ2-1; D ambiguous. CDR1 is MNHEY, CDR2 SMNVEV, per germline (reference sequence). V was shortened by 4 bases and J by 0 bases, with 16 bases between the two germline ends. The CDR3 runs to 17 residues. Here the CDR3 DNA reads TGTGCCAGCAGTTCTAGGCAGAGAGCCAACTCCTACAATGAGCAGTTCTTC. Translation gives CASSSRQRANSYNEQFF.

This chain connects TRBV28 to TRBJ1-1; tentatively, D is TRBD1 (6 bases). This CDR3 contains 17 residues. Germline-derived CDR1 and CDR2 are MDHEN and SYDVKM. V lost 3 bases and J lost 0, with 17 bases in between. In DNA, the CDR3 is TGTGCCAGCAGTTTCCCAACCCCCCAGGGGATGAACACTGAAGCTTTCTTT. Translation gives CASSFPTPQGMNTEAFF. Full variable domain (remainder filled in from reference TRBV28 and TRBJ1-1): DVKVTQSSRYLVKRTGEKVFLECVQDMDHENMFWYRQDPGLGLRLIYFSYDVKMKEKGDIPEGYSVSREKKERFSLILESASTNQTSMYLCASSFPTPQGMNTEAFFGQGTRLTVV.

The chain employs TRBV7-2 and TRBJ2-3; 9 bases are a match to TRBD2. The CDR3 loop spans 15 amino acids. J lost 4 bases, V lost 3 bases, and 5 bases had no gene match. Germline V gene data show CDR1 as SGHTA and CDR2 as FQGNSA. The CDR3, as DNA: TGTGCCAGCAGCTTCGCGGGAGGGCGGTCAGATACGCAGTATTTT. This translates into CASSFAGGRSDTQYF. The variable domain in full, with the rest retrieved from reference TRBV7-2 and TRBJ2-3, is GAGVSQSPSNKVTEKGKDVELRCDPISGHTALYWYRQSLGQGLEFLIYFQGNSAPDKSGLPSDRFSAERTGGSVSTLTIQRTQQEDSAVYLCASSFAGGRSDTQYFGPGTRLTVL.

The chain uses TRBV6-6 and TRBJ1-5; D is undetermined. Between the trimmed V and J ends, which lost 7 bases and 6 bases, there was a span of 10 bases. The CDR3 is 12 residues long. Germline assignment: CDR1 MNHNY and CDR2 SVGAGI (reference sequence). In DNA form, the CDR3 reads TGTGCCAGCACCAACGGGGTTCAGCCCCAGCATTTT. Translated, it gives CASTNGVQPQHF.

The rearrangement uses TRBV10-3 and TRBJ2-1, with D perhaps matching TRBD1 (6 bases). CDR1 is ENHRY and CDR2 is SYGVKD in the germline V gene. The CDR3 runs to 16 residues. The V gene lost 2 bases and the J gene lost 0 bases, with 11 bases spanning the gap. The chain's CDR3 is CAISEVPDSSYNEQFF. The CDR3 DNA follows: TGTGCCATCAGTGAGGTCCCGGACAGCTCCTACAATGAGCAGTTCTTC.

The chain couples TRBV5-5 to TRBJ2-7, with D perhaps TRBD1 (6 bases). Germline lookup yields CDR1 SGHKS and CDR2 YYEKEE (reference sequence). The V and J ends lost 1 base and 6 bases respectively, with 17 bases between them. The CDR3 spans 15 residues. The CDR3 loop is CASSLKQGDLVEQYF. The CDR3 region has the DNA TGTGCCAGCAGCTTGAAACAGGGTGACTTGGTCGAGCAGTACTTC.

J is TRBJ2-2 and V is TRBV28; 8 positions match TRBD2. CDR1 MDHEN and CDR2 SYDVKM come from the germline V gene. Trimming cost V 3 bases and J 7 bases; bases outside gene matches: 10. The CDR3 is made up of 16 amino acids. CDR3: CASSFVGLAASGELFF. The CDR3 DNA reads as TGTGCCAGCAGTTTCGTCGGACTAGCTGCGAGCGGGGAGCTGTTTTTT.

The J gene is TRBJ2-4, the V gene TRBV4-2; a possible D gene is TRBD1 (6 bases). Trimming removed 0 bases from V and 0 bases from J, with 6 bases in between. This CDR3 region has 15 residues. Germline V lookup: CDR1 LGHNA, CDR2 YNFKEQ. CDR3 in amino acids: CASSQEGGAKNIQYF. CDR3 DNA sequence: TGTGCCAGCAGCCAAGAAGGGGGAGCCAAAAACATTCAGTACTTC.

The rearrangement links TRBV7-2 to TRBJ2-7; TRBD2 agrees at 9 bases. The CDR3 runs 14 residues. V lost 3 bases, J lost 4 bases, and 4 bases stayed unmatched. Germline CDR1 and CDR2: SGHTA and FQGNSA. In DNA form, the CDR3 reads TGTGCCAGCAGCTTGGAGCGGGGGGCTTACGAGCAGTACTTC. Protein product: CASSLERGAYEQYF. Full variable domain (rest looked up from reference TRBV7-2 and TRBJ2-7): GAGVSQSPSNKVTEKGKDVELRCDPISGHTALYWYRQSLGQGLEFLIYFQGNSAPDKSGLPSDRFSAERTGGSVSTLTIQRTQQEDSAVYLCASSLERGAYEQYFGPGTRLTVT.

The V gene is TRBV6-5, the J gene TRBJ2-1; 7 bases fit TRBD1. CDR1 is MNHEY and CDR2 is SVGAGI in the germline V gene. The CDR3 has 12 amino acids. V lost 2 bases, J lost 9 bases, and 1 base stayed unmatched. The CDR3 loop is CASSYGDSEQFF. The DNA of the CDR3 is TGTGCCAGCAGTTACGGGGACAGTGAGCAGTTCTTC.

V is TRBV7-3 and J is TRBJ2-1; a weak D match, TRBD2 (5 bases). The germline V and J ends were trimmed by 5 bases and 4 bases, with 18 bases remaining between them. This CDR3 spans 16 amino acids. CDR1 is SGHTA, CDR2 FQGTGA, per germline. The CDR3 nucleotides read TGTGCCAGCAGCCCCGTAGGTACTAGGACGTACAATGAGCAGTTCTTC. This encodes CASSPVGTRTYNEQFF.

The rearrangement joins TRBV29-1 to TRBJ1-1, with TRBD1 matching 7 bases. Trimming at V came to 6 bases and at J to 0 bases, leaving 4 bases not matched to a gene. There are 13 residues in the CDR3. Germline CDR1 and CDR2: SQVTM and ANQGSEA. The CDR3: CSVDRAMNTEAFF. CDR3 coding DNA: TGCAGCGTCGACAGGGCCATGAACACTGAAGCTTTCTTT.

The chain employs TRBV30 and TRBJ2-5; 11 bases align to TRBD2. The germline V gene encodes CDR1 GTSNPN and CDR2 SVGIG (reference sequence). After removal of 7 bases from V and 4 bases from J, the junction contained 11 bases not matched to a gene. This CDR3 spans 15 amino acids. The CDR3 is CASTGLAEGGETQYF. DNA of the CDR3: TGTGCCTCAACGGGACTAGCGGAGGGGGGAGAGACCCAGTACTTC. Variable domain in full (rest from reference TRBV30 and TRBJ2-5): SQTIHQWPATLVQPVGSPLSLECTVEGTSNPNLYWYRQAAGRGLQLLFYSVGIGQISSEVPQNLSASRPQDRQFILSSKKLLLSDSGFYLCASTGLAEGGETQYFGPGTRLLVL.

The gene calls are TRBV5-4 and TRBJ2-7; maybe TRBD2 (6 bases). The V gene's germline CDR1 is SGHNT and CDR2 YYREEE (reference sequence). The CDR3 covers 18 residues. V was shortened by 0 bases and J by 5 bases, with 24 bases between the two germline ends. Here the CDR3 DNA reads TGTGCCAGCAGCTTGGGGGGACTCTCAAAAGGTTGGGAGGACGAGCAGTACTTC. As protein: CASSLGGLSKGWEDEQYF.